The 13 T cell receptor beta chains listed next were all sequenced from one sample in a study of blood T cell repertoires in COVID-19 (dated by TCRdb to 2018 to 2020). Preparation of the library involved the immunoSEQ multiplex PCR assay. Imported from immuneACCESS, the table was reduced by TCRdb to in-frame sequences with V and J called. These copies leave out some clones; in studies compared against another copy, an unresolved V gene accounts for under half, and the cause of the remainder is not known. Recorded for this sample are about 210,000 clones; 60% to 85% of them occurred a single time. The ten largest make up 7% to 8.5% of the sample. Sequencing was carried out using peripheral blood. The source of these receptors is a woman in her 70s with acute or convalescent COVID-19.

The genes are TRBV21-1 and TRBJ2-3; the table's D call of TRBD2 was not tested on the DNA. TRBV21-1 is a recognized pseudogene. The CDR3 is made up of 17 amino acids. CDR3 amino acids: CASSSWTSGGAPDTQYF. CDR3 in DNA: TGTGCCAGCAGCTCCTGGACTAGCGGGGGGGCTCCGGATACGCAGTATTTT.

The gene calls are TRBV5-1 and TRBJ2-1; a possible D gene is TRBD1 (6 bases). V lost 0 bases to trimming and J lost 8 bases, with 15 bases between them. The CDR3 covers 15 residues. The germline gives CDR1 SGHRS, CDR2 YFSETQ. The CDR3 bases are TGCGCCAGCAGCTTGGACGGGCAGGGGTATGATGAGCAGTTCTTC. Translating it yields CASSLDGQGYDEQFF.

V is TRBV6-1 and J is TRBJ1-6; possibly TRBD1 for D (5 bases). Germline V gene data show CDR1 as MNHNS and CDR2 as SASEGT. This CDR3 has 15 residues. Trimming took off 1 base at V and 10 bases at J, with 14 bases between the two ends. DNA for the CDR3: TGTGCCAGCAGTGAAGGGGGCAGGGTGGGGTCACCCCTCCACTTT. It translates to CASSEGGRVGSPLHF.

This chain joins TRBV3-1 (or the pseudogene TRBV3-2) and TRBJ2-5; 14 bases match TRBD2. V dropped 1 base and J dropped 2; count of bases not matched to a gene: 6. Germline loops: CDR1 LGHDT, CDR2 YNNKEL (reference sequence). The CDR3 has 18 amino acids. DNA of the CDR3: TGTGCCAGCAGCCAAGCTTGGACTAGCGGGGGGCCACAAGAGACCCAGTACTTC. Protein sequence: CASSQAWTSGGPQETQYF.

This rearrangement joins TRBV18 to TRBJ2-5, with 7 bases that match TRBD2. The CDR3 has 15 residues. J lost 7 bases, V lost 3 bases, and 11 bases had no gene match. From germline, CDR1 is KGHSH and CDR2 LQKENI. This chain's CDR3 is CASSPQGLDPGTQYF. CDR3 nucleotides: TGTGCCAGCTCACCCCAAGGACTAGACCCTGGGACCCAGTACTTC.

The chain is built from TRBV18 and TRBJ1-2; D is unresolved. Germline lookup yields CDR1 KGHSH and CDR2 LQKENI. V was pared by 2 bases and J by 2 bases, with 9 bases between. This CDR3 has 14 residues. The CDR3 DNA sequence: TGTGCCAGCTCACCAGCGGGCGCGAACTATGGCTACACCTTC. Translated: CASSPAGANYGYTF.

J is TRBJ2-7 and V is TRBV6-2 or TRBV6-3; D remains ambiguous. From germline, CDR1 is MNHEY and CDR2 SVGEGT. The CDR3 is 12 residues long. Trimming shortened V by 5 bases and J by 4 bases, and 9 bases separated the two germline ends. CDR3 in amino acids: CASSLFTYEQYF. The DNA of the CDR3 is TGTGCCAGCAGTCTCTTCACTTACGAGCAGTACTTC.

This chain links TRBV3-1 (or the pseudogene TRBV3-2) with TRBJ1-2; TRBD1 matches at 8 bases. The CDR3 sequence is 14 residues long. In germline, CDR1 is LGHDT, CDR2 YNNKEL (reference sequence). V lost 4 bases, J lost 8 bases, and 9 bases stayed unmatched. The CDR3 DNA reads TGTGCCAGCAGCCCGGGGGTGGACAGGGTCGGCTACACCTTC. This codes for CASSPGVDRVGYTF.

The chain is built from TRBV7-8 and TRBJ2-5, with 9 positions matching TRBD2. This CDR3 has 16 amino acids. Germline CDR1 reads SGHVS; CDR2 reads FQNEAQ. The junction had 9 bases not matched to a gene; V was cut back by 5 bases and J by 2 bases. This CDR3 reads CASSGRRLAGQETQYF. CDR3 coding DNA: TGTGCCAGCAGCGGTAGGAGGCTAGCGGGGCAAGAGACCCAGTACTTC.

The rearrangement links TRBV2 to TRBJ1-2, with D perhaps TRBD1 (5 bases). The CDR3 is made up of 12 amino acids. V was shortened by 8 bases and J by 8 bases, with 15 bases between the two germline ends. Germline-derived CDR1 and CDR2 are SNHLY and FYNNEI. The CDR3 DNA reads TGTGCCAGCCAACGGGACTTCCAGGGCTACACCTTC. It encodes CASQRDFQGYTF. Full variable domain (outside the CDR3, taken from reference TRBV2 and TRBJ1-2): EPEVTQTPSHQVTQMGQEVILRCVPISNHLYFYWYRQILGQKVEFLVSFYNNEISEKSEIFDDQFSVERPDGSNFTLKIRSTKLEDSAMYFCASQRDFQGYTFGSGTRLTVV.

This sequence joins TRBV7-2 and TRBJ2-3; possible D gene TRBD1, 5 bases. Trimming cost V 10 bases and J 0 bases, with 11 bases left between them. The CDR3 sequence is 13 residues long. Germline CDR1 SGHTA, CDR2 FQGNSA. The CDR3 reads CAIRQFSTDTQYF. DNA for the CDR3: TGTGCCATTCGACAGTTTAGCACAGATACGCAGTATTTT.

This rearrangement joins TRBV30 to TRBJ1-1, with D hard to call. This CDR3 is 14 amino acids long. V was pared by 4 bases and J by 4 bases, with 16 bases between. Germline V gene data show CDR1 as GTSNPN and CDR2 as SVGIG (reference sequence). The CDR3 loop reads CAWKFLRSATEAFF. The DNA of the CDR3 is TGTGCCTGGAAGTTCTTACGTAGCGCCACTGAAGCTTTCTTT.

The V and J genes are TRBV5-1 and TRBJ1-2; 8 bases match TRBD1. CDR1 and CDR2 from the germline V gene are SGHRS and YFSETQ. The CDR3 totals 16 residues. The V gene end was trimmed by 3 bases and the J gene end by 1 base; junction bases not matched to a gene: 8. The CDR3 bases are TGCGCCAGCAGCTCAGGGACAGGAACGGTTAACTATGGCTACACCTTC. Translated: CASSSGTGTVNYGYTF. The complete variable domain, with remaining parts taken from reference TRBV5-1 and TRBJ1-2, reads KAGVTQTPRYLIKTRGQQVTLSCSPISGHRSVSWYQQTPGQGLQFLFEYFSETQRNKGNFPGRFSGRQFSNSRSEMNVSTLELGDSALYLCASSSGTGTVNYGYTFGSGTRLTVV.